This is a list of T cell receptor beta chains from one sample in a study of T cell repertoires and Cas9 in healthy adults. Using immunoSEQ multiplex PCR, the repertoire was profiled, and TCRdb retains in-frame clones only, with some absent. The sample consists of some 21,000 clones, around nine tenths of them appearing once. Sequenced input: CD4+ effector T cells (CD127+, CD25-, CD137-, CD154-) from PBMCs; culture status not recorded. These receptors were obtained from a human donor in good health. Both conserved end residues are part of each CDR3. A D gene is named only where the DNA matches it firmly. Part of the rows lack a size; the others show once, few, many or a class for expanded clones.

CDR3	DNA	V	J	D	size
CASSQEGLTHTGELFF	TGCGCCAGCAGCCAAGAGGGCTTGACTCACACCGGGGAGCTGTTTTTT	TRBV4-1	TRBJ2-2	NA	NA
CASSVAGEFGEKLFF	TGTGCCAGCAGCGTAGCGGGAGAGTTCGGTGAAAAACTGTTTTTT	TRBV9	TRBJ1-4	NA	NA
CASSVDLGVSAQYF	TGTGCCAGCAGCGTAGATTTGGGGGTCTCGGCCCAGTACTTC	TRBV9	TRBJ2-5	NA	NA
CASRVTGVVENTEAFF	TGTGCCAGCAGAGTAACAGGGGTCGTAGAGAACACTGAAGCTTTCTTT	TRBV28	TRBJ1-1	TRBD1	NA
CASSDYRGAEAFF	TGTGCCAGCAGTGACTACAGGGGCGCTGAAGCTTTCTTT	TRBV25-1	TRBJ1-1	TRBD1	once
CASSFSSGEGSEQYF	TGTGCCAGCAGCTTCTCTTCCGGGGAGGGTAGCGAGCAGTACTTC	TRBV5-4	TRBJ2-7	TRBD2	NA
CASSLVDRTRETQYF	TGCGCCAGCAGCTTGGTGGACAGGACCCGAGAGACCCAGTACTTC	TRBV5-1	TRBJ2-5	TRBD1	once
CASSPSTETQYF	TGTGCCAGCAGCCCCAGCACGGAGACCCAGTACTTC	TRBV5-4	TRBJ2-5	NA	few
CASSLTGGRTPLHF	TGTGCCAGCAGCTTAACGGGAGGTCGGACACCCCTCCACTTT	TRBV7-3	TRBJ1-6	NA	once
CASSPSRAVQETQYF	TGTGCCAGCTCACCCTCGAGGGCGGTTCAAGAGACCCAGTACTTC	TRBV18	TRBJ2-5	NA	NA
CASSLFRTGIGQPQHF	TGTGCCAGCAGCTTGTTCAGGACAGGGATCGGTCAGCCCCAGCATTTT	TRBV5-8	TRBJ1-5	TRBD1	NA
CASRRGQGTSYEQYF	TGTGCCAGCCGGCGGGGACAGGGGACTTCCTACGAGCAGTACTTC	TRBV6-5	TRBJ2-7	TRBD1	NA
CASSLGRRPDTQYF	TGTGCCAGCAGCTTGGGACGAAGGCCAGATACGCAGTATTTT	TRBV5-6	TRBJ2-3	NA	NA
CAWSVKWAKETQYF	TGTGCCTGGAGTGTAAAATGGGCCAAAGAGACCCAGTACTTC	TRBV30	TRBJ2-5	NA	NA
CASEFGFGYGYTF	TGTGCCAGCGAGTTTGGGTTTGGGTATGGCTACACCTTC	TRBV6-1	TRBJ1-2	NA	NA
CASDNTGDSPLHF	TGTGCCAGCGATAACACAGGGGATTCACCCCTCCACTTT	TRBV6-1	TRBJ1-6	TRBD1	NA
CASSGGRGNQPQHF	TGTGCCAGCAGCGGGGGGAGGGGCAATCAGCCCCAGCATTTT	TRBV2	TRBJ1-5	NA	NA
CASSDGSNRQQSYNEQFF	TGTGCCAGCAGTGATGGGTCTAATAGACAGCAATCCTACAATGAGCAGTTCTTC	TRBV25-1	TRBJ2-1	NA	NA
CASSSRGETYNEQFF	TGTGCCAGCAGCTCACGGGGGGAAACCTACAATGAGCAGTTCTTC	TRBV11-3	TRBJ2-1	TRBD2	NA
CASSPNGRSYEQYF	TGTGCCAGCAGCCCAAACGGACGATCCTACGAGCAGTACTTC	TRBV7-9	TRBJ2-7	NA	NA
CASRNRILNGYTF	TGTGCCAGCAGAAACAGAATCCTCAACGGCTACACCTTC	TRBV2	TRBJ1-2	NA	NA
CAISALSSTDTQYF	TGTGCCATCAGTGCCTTGTCTAGCACAGATACGCAGTATTTT	TRBV10-3	TRBJ2-3	NA	NA
CASSQGRQGSFSTDTQYF	TGCGCCAGCAGCCAAGGGAGACAGGGATCGTTTAGCACAGATACGCAGTATTTT	TRBV4-1	TRBJ2-3	TRBD1	once
CASSFGTNSYEQYF	TGTGCCAGCAGCTTTGGGACTAACTCCTACGAGCAGTACTTC	TRBV11-2	TRBJ2-7	TRBD2	once
CASSEQGNGYTF	TGTGCCAGCAGTGAACAGGGTAATGGCTACACCTTC	TRBV6-1	TRBJ1-2	NA	NA
CASSVVGDGGKAFF	TGTGCCAGCAGCGTAGTGGGAGATGGGGGGAAAGCTTTCTTT	TRBV9	TRBJ1-1	NA	NA
CASSLSRTRAFF	TGTGCCAGCAGCCTAAGTAGGACCCGAGCTTTCTTT	TRBV7-2	TRBJ1-1	NA	NA
CASQVSGGYSGNTIYF	TGTGCCAGCCAAGTATCGGGGGGATACTCTGGAAACACCATATATTTT	TRBV28	TRBJ1-3	NA	NA
CASSPYGLGTGELFF	TGTGCCAGCAGCCCATATGGGCTGGGCACCGGGGAGCTGTTTTTT	TRBV13	TRBJ2-2	NA	NA
CASSPRGDLNTEAFF	TGTGCCAGCAGCCCGAGGGGGGACTTGAACACTGAAGCTTTCTTT	TRBV27	TRBJ1-1	NA	once
CASSSVQGALGGYTF	TGTGCCAGCAGTTCAGTCCAGGGGGCTTTGGGTGGCTACACCTTC	TRBV28	TRBJ1-2	TRBD1	few
CAISEGGGGELFF	TGTGCCATCAGTGAGGGGGGAGGCGGGGAGCTGTTTTTT	TRBV10-3	TRBJ2-2	NA	once
CASSFAQETQYF	TGTGCCAGCAGCTTCGCTCAAGAGACCCAGTACTTC	TRBV5-6	TRBJ2-5	NA	once
CASSLGDARLNSPLHF	TGTGCCAGCAGCTTAGGGGACGCAAGGTTGAATTCACCCCTCCACTTT	TRBV7-8	TRBJ1-6	NA	NA
CASTLPGGAGQFF	TGTGCCAGCACCCTTCCCGGGGGGGCCGGGCAGTTCTTC	TRBV11-3	TRBJ2-1	TRBD2	once
CASSPGVGSPLHF	TGTGCCAGCAGCCCTGGAGTGGGTTCACCCCTCCACTTT	TRBV6-1	TRBJ1-6	NA	NA
CASRRGDSYEQYF	TGTGCCAGCAGGCGGGGGGACTCCTACGAGCAGTACTTC	TRBV6-6	TRBJ2-7	TRBD2	once
CASSLESDTQYF	TGCGCCAGCAGCTTGGAGTCAGATACGCAGTATTTT	TRBV5-1	TRBJ2-3	NA	once
CASTDTGGGYEQYF	TGCGCCAGCACGGATACAGGGGGCGGCTACGAGCAGTACTTC	TRBV5-1	TRBJ2-7	TRBD1	NA
CASSLEGYSYNEQFF	TGTGCCAGCAGCTTGGAAGGGTACTCCTACAATGAGCAGTTCTTC	TRBV5-5	TRBJ2-1	NA	NA
CASSSPKVGGVYTF	TGTGCCAGCAGCAGTCCGAAGGTGGGGGGGGTCTACACCTTC	TRBV6-5	TRBJ1-2	NA	NA
CASSLWAGTGEQFF	TGTGCCAGCAGCCTCTGGGCAGGGACGGGTGAGCAGTTCTTC	TRBV11-2	TRBJ2-1	NA	NA
CASREGPNYEQYF	TGCGCCAGCAGGGAGGGACCGAACTACGAGCAGTACTTC	TRBV10-1	TRBJ2-7	NA	NA
CASSPSGIADTQYF	TGTGCCAGCAGTCCCTCGGGGATCGCAGATACGCAGTATTTT	TRBV6-4	TRBJ2-3	NA	NA
CASSLDQGKAFF	TGCGCCAGCAGCTTGGATCAGGGAAAAGCTTTCTTT	TRBV5-1	TRBJ1-1	NA	NA
CASSQGGQAEEPTDTQYF	TGCGCCAGCAGCCAAGGGGGACAGGCTGAAGAACCGACAGATACGCAGTATTTT	TRBV4-1	TRBJ2-3	TRBD1	few
CASSLEGQRTEAFF	TGTGCCAGCAGCTTGGAGGGACAGCGCACTGAAGCTTTCTTT	TRBV5-5	TRBJ1-1	TRBD1	once
CASSTTRDRAGGYTF	TGTGCCAGTAGTACAACCCGGGACAGGGCCGGTGGCTACACCTTC	TRBV19	TRBJ1-2	TRBD1	once
CASSLDRNNSPLHF	TGCGCCAGCAGCTTGGACAGAAATAATTCACCCCTCCACTTT	TRBV5-1	TRBJ1-6	NA	NA
CASSATGGRETQYF	TGTGCCAGCTCAGCGACAGGGGGTAGAGAGACCCAGTACTTC	TRBV18	TRBJ2-5	TRBD1	NA
CASSPGQGFNEKLFF	TGTGCCAGCAGCCCTGGACAGGGGTTTAATGAAAAACTGTTTTTT	TRBV7-9	TRBJ1-4	TRBD1	NA
CASSYPSGGATEQFF	TGTGCCAGCAGTTACCCTAGCGGGGGGGCTACTGAGCAGTTCTTC	TRBV6-6	TRBJ2-1	TRBD2	NA
CAWSVRGFDSPLHF	TGTGCCTGGAGTGTAAGGGGCTTTGATTCACCCCTCCACTTT	TRBV30	TRBJ1-6	NA	NA
CASSPFLSTDTQYF	TGTGCCAGCAGCCCCTTTCTGAGCACAGATACGCAGTATTTT	TRBV11-2	TRBJ2-3	NA	NA
CASSCGGGAAETQYF	TGTGCCAGCAGCTGCGGCGGGGGGGCCGCTGAGACCCAGTACTTC	TRBV7-9	TRBJ2-5	TRBD2	NA